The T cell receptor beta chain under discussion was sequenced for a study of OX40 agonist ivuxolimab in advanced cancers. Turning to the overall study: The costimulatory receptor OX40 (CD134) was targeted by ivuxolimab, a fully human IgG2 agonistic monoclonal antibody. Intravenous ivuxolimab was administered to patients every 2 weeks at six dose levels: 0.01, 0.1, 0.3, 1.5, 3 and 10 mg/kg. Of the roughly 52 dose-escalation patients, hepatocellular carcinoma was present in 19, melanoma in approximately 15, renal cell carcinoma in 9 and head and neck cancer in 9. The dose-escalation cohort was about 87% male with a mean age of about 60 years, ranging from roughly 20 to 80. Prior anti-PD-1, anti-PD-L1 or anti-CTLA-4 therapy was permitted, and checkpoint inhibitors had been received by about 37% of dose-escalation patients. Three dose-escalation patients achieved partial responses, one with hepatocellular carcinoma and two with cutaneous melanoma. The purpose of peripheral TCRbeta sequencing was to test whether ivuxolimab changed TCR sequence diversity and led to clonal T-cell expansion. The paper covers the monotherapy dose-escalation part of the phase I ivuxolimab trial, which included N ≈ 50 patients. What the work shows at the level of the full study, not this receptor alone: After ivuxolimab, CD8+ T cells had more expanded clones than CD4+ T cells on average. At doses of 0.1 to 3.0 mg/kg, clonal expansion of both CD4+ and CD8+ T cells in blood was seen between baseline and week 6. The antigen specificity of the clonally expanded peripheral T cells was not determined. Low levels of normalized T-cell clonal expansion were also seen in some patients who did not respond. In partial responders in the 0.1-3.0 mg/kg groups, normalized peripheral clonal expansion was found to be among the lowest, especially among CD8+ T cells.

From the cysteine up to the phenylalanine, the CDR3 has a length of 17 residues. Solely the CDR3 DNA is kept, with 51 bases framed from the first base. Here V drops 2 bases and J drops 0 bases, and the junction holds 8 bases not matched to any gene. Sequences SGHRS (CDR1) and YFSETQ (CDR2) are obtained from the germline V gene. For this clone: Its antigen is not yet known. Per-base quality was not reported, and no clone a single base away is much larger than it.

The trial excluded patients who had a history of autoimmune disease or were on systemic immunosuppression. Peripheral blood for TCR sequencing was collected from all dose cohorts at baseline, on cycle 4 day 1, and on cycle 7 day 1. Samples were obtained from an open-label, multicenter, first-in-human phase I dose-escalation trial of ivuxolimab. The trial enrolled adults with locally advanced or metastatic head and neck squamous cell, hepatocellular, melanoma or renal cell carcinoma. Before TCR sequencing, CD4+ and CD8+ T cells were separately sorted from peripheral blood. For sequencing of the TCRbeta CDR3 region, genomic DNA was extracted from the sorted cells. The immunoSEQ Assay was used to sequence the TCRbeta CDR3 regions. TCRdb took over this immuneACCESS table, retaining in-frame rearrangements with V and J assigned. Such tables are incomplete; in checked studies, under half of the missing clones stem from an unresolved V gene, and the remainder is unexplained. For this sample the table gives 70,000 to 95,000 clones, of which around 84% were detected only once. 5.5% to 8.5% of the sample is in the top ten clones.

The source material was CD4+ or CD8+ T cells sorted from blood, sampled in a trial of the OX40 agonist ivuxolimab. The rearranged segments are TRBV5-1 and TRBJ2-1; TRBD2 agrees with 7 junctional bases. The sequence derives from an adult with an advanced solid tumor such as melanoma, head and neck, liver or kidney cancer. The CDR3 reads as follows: CASSLGKRTSSYNEQFF. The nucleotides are TGCGCCAGCAGCTTAGGAAAGCGGACTAGCTCCTACAATGAGCAGTTCTTC.